One and the same sample provided the 20 T cell receptor beta chains below, sequenced in a study of technical replicates of blood from several donors. Clones were sequenced by immunoSEQ multiplex PCR, and TCRdb holds only the in-frame ones, with some missing. The profile covers approximately 89,000 clones, with just under 95% appearing a single time and around 0.4% taken by the ten largest. Sequenced: T cells isolated from PBMCs. The receptors were sampled from a human donor in good health.

The chain couples TRBV9 to TRBJ2-7; 9 nucleotides align to TRBD1. Looked up from germline, CDR1 is SGDLS and CDR2 is YYNGEE. V gave up 0 bases and J gave up 6 bases; unmatched junction bases: 10. The CDR3 covers 16 residues. The CDR3 sequence is CASSVGGGTGMFEQYF. CDR3 in DNA: TGTGCCAGCAGCGTAGGAGGAGGGACAGGGATGTTCGAGCAGTACTTC.

The chain employs TRBV19 and TRBJ2-2; 7 nucleotides line up with TRBD1. The CDR3 has 15 amino acids. The germline CDR1 and CDR2 sequences are LNHDA and SQIVND (reference sequence). Losses at the gene ends were 3 bases for V and 12 bases for J; bases not matched to a gene: 13. The CDR3 nucleotides read TGTGCCAGTAGTATCCGACAGGGTCTCCCCTTTAAGCTGTTTTTT. This translates into CASSIRQGLPFKLFF.

The chain has TRBV15 and TRBJ2-7, with D hard to call. Germline assignment: CDR1 LNHNV and CDR2 YYDKDF (reference sequence). CDR3 length: 15 residues. Trimming cost V 1 base and J 2 bases, with 12 bases left between them. In DNA form, the CDR3 reads TGTGCCACCAGCAGAGGAGGAACCCTTGCCTACGAGCAGTACTTC. Protein: CATSRGGTLAYEQYF.

V usage is TRBV10-3 and J usage is TRBJ2-3, with D tentatively TRBD1 (6 bases). The germline V gene has CDR1 ENHRY and CDR2 SYGVKD. There are 15 residues in the CDR3. V shed 5 bases and J shed 2 bases, with 14 bases lying between them. CDR3 protein: CAISLTGSTTDTQYF. The CDR3 nucleotides are TGTGCCATCAGTCTAACAGGGTCCACCACAGATACGCAGTATTTT.

The J gene is TRBJ2-5, the V gene TRBV7-9; tentative D call: TRBD2 (6 bases). Trimming cost V 2 bases and J 4 bases, with 8 bases left between them. The CDR3 is 13 residues long. Per germline, CDR1 SEHNR and CDR2 FQNEAQ (reference sequence). The CDR3 reads CASSLLGGETQYF. The CDR3 region has the DNA TGTGCCAGCAGCTTATTGGGGGGAGAGACCCAGTACTTC.

The chain uses TRBV2 and TRBJ2-5; D gene uncertain. Germline V gene lookup returns CDR1 SNHLY and CDR2 FYNNEI. V was cut by 7 bases and J by 8 bases, with 14 bases left in between. The CDR3 consists of 12 residues. The CDR3 here is CASISDFNTQYF. The CDR3 bases are TGTGCCAGCATTTCAGATTTTAATACCCAGTACTTC. The full variable domain, rest sourced from reference TRBV2 and TRBJ2-5, is EPEVTQTPSHQVTQMGQEVILRCVPISNHLYFYWYRQILGQKVEFLVSFYNNEISEKSEIFDDQFSVERPDGSNFTLKIRSTKLEDSAMYFCASISDFNTQYFGPGTRLLVL.

The chain has TRBV15 and TRBJ2-5; TRBD1 is a possible D gene (6 bases). This CDR3 is built from 15 residues. Germline-derived CDR1 and CDR2 are LNHNV and YYDKDF (reference sequence). The V gene lost 0 bases and the J gene lost 1 base, with 9 bases spanning the gap. CDR3 residues: CATSRDNRVQETQYF. CDR3 in DNA: TGTGCCACCAGCAGAGATAACAGGGTCCAAGAGACCCAGTACTTC.

The chain couples TRBV27 to TRBJ1-5, with D uncertain. Germline V gene sequence: CDR1 MNHEY, CDR2 SMNVEV (reference sequence). CDR3 length: 12 amino acids. Trimming stripped 7 bases from V and 2 bases from J, with 6 bases between. The CDR3 loop reads CASKLGNQPQHF. The CDR3 nucleotides are TGTGCCAGCAAGCTGGGCAATCAGCCCCAGCATTTT.

This chain connects TRBV6-6 to TRBJ2-2; D not certain. The CDR3 consists of 13 residues. Trimming pared 8 bases from V and 0 bases from J, leaving 7 bases between. The germline V gene has CDR1 MNHNY and CDR2 SVGAGI (reference sequence). CDR3 DNA sequence: TGTGCCAGCGAGAGAGCGAACACCGGGGAGCTGTTTTTT. This gives the protein CASERANTGELFF.

DNA for the CDR3: TGCGCCAGCAGCCACACCAGGGGATACGAGCAGTTCTTC. It specifies CASSHTRGYEQFF. V and J are TRBV4-3 and TRBJ2-1; TRBD1 might be the D (6 bases). This CDR3 comprises 13 residues. The germline gives CDR1 LGHNA, CDR2 YSLEER. Trimming took off 3 bases at V and 10 bases at J, with 13 bases between the two ends.

This chain links TRBV12-2 with TRBJ2-7; TRBD2 is the table's D call and was not checked against the DNA. TRBV12-2 constitutes a pseudogene. There are 21 residues in the CDR3. CDR3 nucleotides: TGTGCAAGTCGCTCCGGGACTAGCGGGAAGGGAGTAGTTAGGCTGTTCGACGAGCAGTACTTC. The encoded protein is CASRSGTSGKGVVRLFDEQYF.

V and J are TRBV4-2 and TRBJ1-1; TRBD1 is a possible D gene (5 bases). CDR3 length: 13 residues. Germline-derived CDR1 and CDR2 are LGHNA and YNFKEQ. The V end was cut by 1 base, the J end by 8 bases, with 11 bases between. This CDR3 reads CASSQGSGAEAFF. The CDR3 DNA reads TGTGCCAGCAGCCAAGGGTCTGGGGCCGAAGCTTTCTTT.

This chain joins TRBV5-5 and TRBJ2-7; TRBD2 is a possible D gene (7 bases). In germline, CDR1 is SGHKS, CDR2 YYEKEE (reference sequence). The CDR3 sequence is 16 residues long. V was clipped by 5 bases and J by 1 base, with 19 bases between them. This CDR3 reads CASSPAGDTTSYEQYF. DNA of the CDR3: TGTGCCAGCAGTCCGGCGGGGGACACCACTTCCTACGAGCAGTACTTC.

The V gene is TRBV7-6, the J gene TRBJ2-7, with D hard to call. Germline lookup yields CDR1 SGHVS and CDR2 FNYEAQ. With 4 bases removed from V and 3 bases from J, the gap between germline ends came to 7 bases. The CDR3 is made up of 12 amino acids. The CDR3 DNA follows: TGTGCCAGCAGCTCCACGGGCTACGAGCAGTACTTC. It yields the protein CASSSTGYEQYF.

The chain has TRBV5-4 and TRBJ2-1; 8 bases match TRBD2. Germline CDR1 is SGHNT and CDR2 is YYREEE (reference sequence). The V segment lost 1 base and the J segment 5 bases; nucleotides outside the gene matches: 8. The CDR3 covers 16 residues. The CDR3 DNA reads TGTGCCAGCAGCTTGCCCCAGCGGGAGCGGGACAATGAGCAGTTCTTC. Translation gives CASSLPQRERDNEQFF.

Here the CDR3 DNA reads TGTGCCAGCGGAACAGGGGGAGATGGCTACACCTTC. Protein sequence: CASGTGGDGYTF. J is TRBJ1-2 and V is TRBV6-5, with 8 bases fitting TRBD1. The V segment lost 8 bases and the J segment 6 bases; nucleotides outside the gene matches: 5. CDR1 MNHEY and CDR2 SVGAGI come from the germline V gene. The CDR3 is made up of 12 amino acids.

The V and J genes are TRBV5-1 and TRBJ1-1; D is uncertain. The CDR3 is 13 residues long. The germline V gene has CDR1 SGHRS and CDR2 YFSETQ. Trimming removed 6 bases at V and 1 base at J, with 10 bases between. The CDR3: CASKDSTNTEAFF. The CDR3 coding sequence is TGCGCCAGCAAGGACTCTACGAACACTGAAGCTTTCTTT. Complete variable domain (other parts from reference TRBV5-1 and TRBJ1-1): KAGVTQTPRYLIKTRGQQVTLSCSPISGHRSVSWYQQTPGQGLQFLFEYFSETQRNKGNFPGRFSGRQFSNSRSEMNVSTLELGDSALYLCASKDSTNTEAFFGQGTRLTVV.

On this clone itself: Sequence at one end of the junction differs from germline and may be a read error. The chain joins TRBV9 to TRBJ2-6; possible D gene TRBD2, 5 bases. The CDR3 length is 13 residues. Germline V gene lookup returns CDR1 SGDLS and CDR2 YYNGEE. The CDR3 protein is CASNVRGGNVLTF. CDR3 sequence (DNA): TGTGCCAGCAACGTACGAGGAGGCAACGTCCTGACTTTC.

J is TRBJ2-7 and V is TRBV19; 9 nucleotides match TRBD1. Germline CDR1 is LNHDA and CDR2 is SQIVND (reference sequence). The V segment lost 6 bases and the J segment 3 bases; nucleotides outside the gene matches: 6. The CDR3 sequence is 14 residues long. The CDR3 bases are TGTGCCAGTAGCGCCGGGACAGGGAACTACGAGCAGTACTTC. It encodes CASSAGTGNYEQYF.

J is TRBJ1-2 and V is TRBV4-3; D unclear. The V and J ends lost 6 bases and 5 bases respectively, with 10 bases between them. CDR1 is LGHNA and CDR2 is YSLEER in the germline V gene. The CDR3 sequence is 12 residues long. CDR3: CASRARGYGYTF. The CDR3, as DNA: TGCGCCAGCAGGGCCCGGGGATATGGCTACACCTTC.